Below, one T cell receptor beta chain is given with its context. This clone was found once. What antigen it recognizes has not been identified. No quality values exist for individual bases; no much larger clone is one base distant. What the time point label conveys for this sample: about 28 days (+/-7) after the second vaccine dose. Because spike-specific TCR depth and breadth did not differ between the two schedules, AZD1222 recipients who got a second dose at roughly 4 weeks were pooled with those who got a second dose at roughly 12 weeks. Samples from vaccinated people were obtained from the UK trials COV001 and COV002, which included a single-blind randomized controlled phase 2/3 trial of AZD1222 (ChAdOx1 nCoV-19) in healthy adults. For TCRbeta chain sequencing, PBMC samples from trial participants were taken at day 0 and at day 28 after the second dose. The data originate from a study of T cell responses to AZD1222 COVID-19 vaccine (dated by TCRdb to the early 2020s). A note on the overall study: TCR sequencing was performed for over 230 trial participants, of whom about 200 were given two doses of AZD1222 and approximately 25 were given two doses of MenACWY control vaccine. Enrollment into the trials was organized by age into subgroups of 18-55, 56-69 and 70-plus years, and those subgroups contained approximately 160, 26 and 62 TCR-sequenced participants, respectively. What the study reported, not specific to this receptor: Participants were mostly white British and included more females than males, and it was suggested by the authors that clonal diversity may have been underestimated. Because no samples from the day 14 peak response were available, repertoires could be characterized only after the peak T cell response. Only six AZD1222 recipients were SARS-CoV-2 seropositive at baseline, limiting conclusions about previously exposed vaccinees. In the small 56-69-year group, the increase in depth fell short of significance, most likely because of low power. Reportedly, close to half of the unique spike-specific TCRs recognized epitopes lying outside the regions that are mutated in the B.1.351 and B.1.1.7 variants. The whole spike protein was spanned by vaccine-associated CD4 TCRs, and dominant responses were seen in regions 160-218 and 743-854. After two AZD1222 doses, both the breadth and the depth of spike-specific TCRs were significantly higher than at day 0 and than in MenACWY recipients.

The CDR3 regions of human TCRbeta chains were analyzed by immunosequencing. Per the original workflow: Repertoire TCRs were matched against a reference library of SARS-CoV-2-specific TCRs generated with the MIRA antigen-specificity platform. Breadth meant the fraction of unique TCRs that were SARS-CoV-2-associated, whereas depth meant the fraction of total T cells that were SARS-CoV-2-associated. Using the MIRA data, each spike-specific TCR was mapped to the spike region that the TCR reacts to and placed in a CD4 or CD8 class. Log10-transformed breadth and depth values were compared by one-way ANOVA with Sidak's multiple comparisons tests. This is the immuneACCESS table as TCRdb keeps it, with only in-frame sequences that have V and J called. A part of the clones is gone; compared with another copy, unresolved V genes explain less than half, and the rest is unexplained. V and J calls plus clone size are reproduced from that table; the DNA served to infer D and trimming. The sample profile shows 150,000 or so clones; around 92% of them were found once. In total, the top ten clones hold roughly 3.5% of the sample.

Measured from the cysteine to the phenylalanine, the CDR3 is 17 residues long. This entry keeps only the CDR3 DNA: 51 bases, framed from base 1. Between the V and J ends, shortened by 0 bases and 8 bases respectively, the junction contains 19 bases. From the germline V gene, CDR1 is MGHRA and CDR2 is YSYEKL. The source is an adult who received the AZD1222 COVID-19 vaccine. Sequences were derived from peripheral blood, sampled 28 days after the second AZD1222 dose. The chain is encoded by TRBV4-1 joined to TRBJ1-4, with a tentative D gene TRBD1 over 6 matching bases. The sequenced DNA is TGCGCCAGCAGCCAAGATAGGGCGACAGGTGGAAACGAAAAACTGTTTTTT. Protein translation: CASSQDRATGGNEKLFF.